Listed below are T cell receptor beta chains from one sample, sequenced in a study of PD-1 blockade in mismatch repair-deficient tumors. Produced via immunoSEQ multiplex PCR; TCRdb's table is partial and in-frame only. The sample has 35,000 to 45,000 clones, roughly 85% seen once. Source: peripheral blood, taken around 75 weeks after starting pembrolizumab. These receptors were obtained from an adult with mismatch repair-deficient cancer. Both conserved end residues are part of each CDR3. D genes are given only for firm matches. Only part of the rows carry a size: once, few, many, or a class if the clone is expanded.

j_gene,abundance,v_gene,d_gene,CDR3nt,CDR3aa
TRBJ1-2,.,TRBV6-5,TRBD1,TGTGCCAGCAGTGTGACAGGGGCCCCTTATGGCTACACCTTC,CASSVTGAPYGYTF
TRBJ1-5,.,TRBV7-2,TRBD1,TGTGCCAGCAGCTCAGTGACAGGGGAGGGTCAGCCCCAGCATTTT,CASSSVTGEGQPQHF
TRBJ1-3,.,TRBV14,.,TGTGCCAGCCCCCTCTCTGGAAACACCATATATTTT,CASPLSGNTIYF
TRBJ2-1,.,TRBV6-5,.,TGTGCCAGCAGGCTCTACAATGAGCAGTTCTTC,CASRLYNEQFF
TRBJ2-1,.,TRBV27,.,TGTGCCAGCAGTTTAAGGGGGAGGGCCCTCAATGAGCAGTTCTTC,CASSLRGRALNEQFF
TRBJ1-1,.,TRBV19,.,TGTGCCAGTAGTATTGCCAGCAACACTGAAGCTTTCTTT,CASSIASNTEAFF
TRBJ2-1,.,TRBV27,TRBD2,TGTGCCAGCAGTTTTGGGACTAGCGGGAGCTCCTACAATGAGCAGTTCTTC,CASSFGTSGSSYNEQFF
TRBJ1-1,.,TRBV7-3,.,TGTGCCAGCAGCTTAGAAGCGAACACTGAAGCTTTCTTT,CASSLEANTEAFF
TRBJ2-5,.,TRBV10-3,TRBD2,TGTGCCATCAGTGTAGCGGGAGTAGCAGAGACCCAGTACTTC,CAISVAGVAETQYF
TRBJ1-2,.,TRBV5-1,TRBD1,TGCGCCAGCAGGTTTAAGGGGGCGAGTGGCTACACCTTC,CASRFKGASGYTF
TRBJ2-1,.,TRBV6-6,TRBD1,TGTGCCAGCATTTCGACAGGGCAATCCTACAATGAGCAGTTCTTC,CASISTGQSYNEQFF
TRBJ2-7,.,TRBV11-2,.,TGTGCCAGCAGCTTAAGGGGGGGGGATCCGTACGAGCAGTACTTC,CASSLRGGDPYEQYF
TRBJ2-2,.,TRBV12-5,.,TGTGCTAGTGGTTTGGGAGTAGGGTTGGGCACCGGGGAGCTGTTTTTT,CASGLGVGLGTGELFF
TRBJ2-3,.,TRBV10-2,TRBD2,TGCGCCAGCAGCCGGAACGGGAGGGCCACAGATACGCAGTATTTT,CASSRNGRATDTQYF
TRBJ1-1,once,TRBV5-1,.,TGCGCCAGCACTCCCGGGACGGGCACTGGAGCTTTCTTT,CASTPGTGTGAFF
TRBJ2-1,.,TRBV7-9,.,TGTGCCAGCAGTGGATCAGGGGGAGGGTTGGGGTATGAGCAGTTCTTC,CASSGSGGGLGYEQFF
TRBJ1-1,.,TRBV4-3,.,TGCGCCAGCAGCCAAGACCCGGGACGGACGAACACTGAAGCTTTCTTT,CASSQDPGRTNTEAFF
TRBJ2-1,.,TRBV10-3,.,TGTGCCATCAGTCCTAAGTACACCGGACGTCAAGGAGACGAGCAGTTCTTC,CAISPKYTGRQGDEQFF
TRBJ1-5,.,TRBV19,TRBD1,TGTGCCAGTAGTGGGCGGACAGGGGATTATAGCAATCAGCCCCAGCATTTT,CASSGRTGDYSNQPQHF
TRBJ2-3,.,TRBV5-1,.,TGCGCCAGCCGCACCCGGGTCCCGCCCGATACGCAGTATTTT,CASRTRVPPDTQYF
TRBJ2-1,once,TRBV30,.,TGTGCCTGGAGTGACACATCGGGGCTCCCCGATTACAATGAGCAGTTCTTC,CAWSDTSGLPDYNEQFF
TRBJ1-2,.,TRBV27,.,TGTGCCAGCAGTTTCAAACCAGCCATTTATGGCTACACCTTC,CASSFKPAIYGYTF
TRBJ1-1,.,TRBV12-5,.,TGTGCTAGTGGGGGGCAGGGGTCTGAAGCTTTCTTT,CASGGQGSEAFF
TRBJ1-1,.,TRBV10-3,.,TGTGCCACTTTACGCCGGACACGGGACACTGAAGCTTTCTTT,CATLRRTRDTEAFF
TRBJ2-3,once,TRBV6-4,.,TGTGCCACCAAAGGGGGTGCTAGCGGCTTCTGGGCAGATACGCAGTATTTT,CATKGGASGFWADTQYF
TRBJ1-5,.,TRBV10-3,.,TGTGCCATCAGTGAGTCCTCACAGAATAGCAATCAGCCCCAGCATTTT,CAISESSQNSNQPQHF
TRBJ1-3,.,TRBV4-3,TRBD1,TGCGCCAGCAGCCAAGATGCGACAGGGGATAACACCATATATTTT,CASSQDATGDNTIYF
TRBJ1-2,.,TRBV7-8,.,TGTGCCAGCAGCTTAGTAGGACCGCGAGAGAGTGGCTACACCTTC,CASSLVGPRESGYTF
TRBJ1-1,.,TRBV27,.,TGTGCCAGCAGTTTAGGGACCCAAAGGGACGCTTTCTTT,CASSLGTQRDAFF
TRBJ2-7,few,TRBV5-1,.,TGCGCCAGCAGCGCGACTGCAGGCCACGAGCAGTACTTC,CASSATAGHEQYF
TRBJ2-3,.,TRBV6-1,.,TGTGCCAGCAGAGCGGGACAGTTCACAGATACGCAGTATTTT,CASRAGQFTDTQYF
TRBJ1-2,.,TRBV7-9,TRBD1,TGTGCCAGCGCAATCGGGGGACAGGGGGCGGAAGGCTACACCTTC,CASAIGGQGAEGYTF
TRBJ2-1,.,TRBV4-3,TRBD2,TGCGCCAGCAGCCAAGCAGTCGGGACTAGTCAGTTCTTC,CASSQAVGTSQFF
TRBJ2-3,.,TRBV27,TRBD1,TGTGCCAGCAGTCCCATAGACAGGGGGTATACGCAGTATTTT,CASSPIDRGYTQYF
TRBJ2-2,.,TRBV4-2,.,TGTGCCAGCAGCCCAAAGGGGACTGGAAACACCGGGGAGCTGTTTTTT,CASSPKGTGNTGELFF
TRBJ2-3,.,TRBV10-3,TRBD2,TGTGCCATCAGAAGTTCGACTAGCGGGAGAGTTCGCACAGATACGCAGTATTTT,CAIRSSTSGRVRTDTQYF
TRBJ2-3,.,TRBV19,.,TGTGCCAGTAGCTCAATCGGGGGAGTAGATACGCAGTATTTT,CASSSIGGVDTQYF
TRBJ1-5,few,TRBV19,.,TGTGCCAGTAATCGACTGAATCTCAATCAGCCCCAGCATTTT,CASNRLNLNQPQHF
TRBJ1-1,.,TRBV11-2,.,TGTGCCAGCGTGGCGCCTTACCTGAACACTGAAGCTTTCTTT,CASVAPYLNTEAFF
TRBJ1-5,.,TRBV19,.,TGTGCCAGTAGTACGGTTGGGACACATCAGCCCCAGCATTTT,CASSTVGTHQPQHF
TRBJ1-1,.,TRBV4-2,.,TGTGCCAGCAGCGAAGAAATACTCTCTATGAACACTGAAGCTTTCTTT,CASSEEILSMNTEAFF
TRBJ2-3,.,TRBV4-2,.,TGTGCCAGCAGCCAAGAGTGGGACATCACAGATACGCAGTATTTT,CASSQEWDITDTQYF
TRBJ2-5,.,TRBV2,TRBD2,TGTGCCAGCAAGGCGAGACTAGCGGACCAAGAGACCCAGTACTTC,CASKARLADQETQYF
TRBJ1-3,.,TRBV27,.,TGTGCCAGCAGTGCCCATCCGGGGGCGCGCGGAAACACCATATATTTT,CASSAHPGARGNTIYF
TRBJ1-1,.,TRBV5-8,.,TGTGCCAGCAGCTCTGGTGGGGGGGCGCGCACTGAAGCTTTCTTT,CASSSGGGARTEAFF
TRBJ2-2,.,TRBV14,.,TGTGCCAGCAGCCAAGACTGGAACACCGGGGAGCTGTTTTTT,CASSQDWNTGELFF
TRBJ2-7,once,TRBV18,TRBD2,TGTGCCAGCTCACCAATAGCGGGCCCGGGCGAGCAGTACTTC,CASSPIAGPGEQYF
TRBJ2-1,once,TRBV11-3,.,TGTGCCAGCAGCGCGGTATACAATGAGCAGTTCTTC,CASSAVYNEQFF
TRBJ1-1,once,TRBV2,TRBD1,TGTGCCAGCAGTCTTGCAGGGGGTAACACTGAAGCTTTCTTT,CASSLAGGNTEAFF
TRBJ2-1,.,TRBV6-5,.,TGTGCCAGCAGTTACCTCGACAGTTCCTACAATGAGCAGTTCTTC,CASSYLDSSYNEQFF
TRBJ2-2,few,TRBV9,.,TGTGCCAGCAGCGTAGTCCCGAACACCGGGGAGCTGTTTTTT,CASSVVPNTGELFF